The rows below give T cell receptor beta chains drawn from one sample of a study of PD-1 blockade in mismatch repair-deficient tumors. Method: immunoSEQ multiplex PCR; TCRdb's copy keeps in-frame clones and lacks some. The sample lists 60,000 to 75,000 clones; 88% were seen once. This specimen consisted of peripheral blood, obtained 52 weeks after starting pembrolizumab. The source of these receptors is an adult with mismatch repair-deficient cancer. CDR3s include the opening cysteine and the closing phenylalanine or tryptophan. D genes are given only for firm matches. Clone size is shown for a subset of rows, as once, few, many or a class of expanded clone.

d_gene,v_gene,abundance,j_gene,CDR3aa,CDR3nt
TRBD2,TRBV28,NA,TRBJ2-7,CASSSVSSGRGTYEQYF,TGTGCCAGCAGCTCCGTCTCTAGCGGGAGGGGGACCTACGAGCAGTACTTC
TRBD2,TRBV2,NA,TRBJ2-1,CASSGAGGPYYNEQFF,TGTGCCAGCAGTGGGGCGGGAGGGCCCTACTACAATGAGCAGTTCTTC
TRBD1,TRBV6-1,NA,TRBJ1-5,CASRGDRNQPQHF,TGTGCCAGCAGAGGGGACAGGAATCAGCCCCAGCATTTT
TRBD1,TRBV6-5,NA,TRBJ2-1,CASSYSRQGYNEQFF,TGTGCCAGCAGTTACTCGAGACAGGGTTACAATGAGCAGTTCTTC
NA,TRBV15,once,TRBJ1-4,CATSMSGGSTNEKLFF,TGTGCCACCAGCATGTCGGGGGGATCAACTAATGAAAAACTGTTTTTT
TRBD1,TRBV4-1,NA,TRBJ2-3,CASSTRGQGDTDTQYF,TGCGCCAGCAGCACTCGGGGACAGGGAGACACAGATACGCAGTATTTT
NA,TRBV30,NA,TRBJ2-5,CAWSVLWETQYF,TGTGCCTGGAGTGTACTATGGGAGACCCAGTACTTC
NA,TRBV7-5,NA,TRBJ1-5,CVRSLWDRQNQPQHF,TGTGTCAGAAGCTTATGGGACAGACAAAATCAGCCCCAGCATTTT
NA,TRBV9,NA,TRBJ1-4,CASTPSDEKLFF,TGTGCCAGCACGCCAAGTGACGAAAAACTGTTTTTT
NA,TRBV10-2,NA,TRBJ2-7,CASSESGDSYEQYF,TGCGCCAGCAGTGAAAGTGGCGACTCCTACGAGCAGTACTTC
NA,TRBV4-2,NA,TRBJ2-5,CASSQDQRALHF,TGTGCCAGCAGCCAAGATCAGAGGGCCCTCCACTTC
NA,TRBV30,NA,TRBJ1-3,CAWSVGGRNTIYF,TGTGCCTGGAGTGTGGGGGGAAGGAACACCATATATTTT
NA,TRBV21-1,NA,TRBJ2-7,CASSPSLQARSHHEQYF,TGTGCCAGCAGCCCATCGTTGCAGGCGAGGAGCCACCACGAGCAGTACTTC
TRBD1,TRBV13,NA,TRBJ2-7,CASSSGTGLEQYF,TGTGCCAGCAGCTCCGGGACAGGGCTCGAGCAGTACTTC
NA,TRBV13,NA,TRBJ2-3,CASSTGRPTDTQYF,TGTGCCAGCAGCACAGGGCGTCCCACAGATACGCAGTATTTT
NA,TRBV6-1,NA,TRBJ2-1,CASSPPSDEQFF,TGTGCCAGCAGTCCCCCCTCCGATGAGCAGTTCTTC
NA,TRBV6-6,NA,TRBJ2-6,CASSAGMAGANVLTF,TGTGCCAGCAGCGCGGGTATGGCTGGGGCCAACGTCCTGACTTTC
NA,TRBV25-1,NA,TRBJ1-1,CASSESGDNTEAFF,TGTGCCAGCAGTGAATCTGGGGATAACACTGAAGCTTTCTTT
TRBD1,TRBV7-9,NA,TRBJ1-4,CASLGTGGLFF,TGTGCCAGTTTGGGGACAGGGGGTTTGTTTTTT
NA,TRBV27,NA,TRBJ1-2,CASSSRAGEPRGYGYTF,TGTGCCAGCAGTTCCCGGGCCGGCGAGCCTCGGGGCTATGGCTACACCTTC
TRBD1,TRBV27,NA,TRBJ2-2,CASTEGQGSNTGELFF,TGTGCCAGCACCGAGGGACAGGGTTCGAACACCGGGGAGCTGTTTTTT
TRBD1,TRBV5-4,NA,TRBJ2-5,CASRLGTEETQYF,TGTGCCAGCAGACTTGGGACAGAAGAGACCCAGTACTTC
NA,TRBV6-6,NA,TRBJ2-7,CASSYFWEQYF,TGTGCCAGCAGTTACTTTTGGGAGCAGTACTTC
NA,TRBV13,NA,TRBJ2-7,CASSLFRRPYEQYF,TGTGCCAGCAGCTTATTTCGGCGACCCTACGAGCAGTACTTC
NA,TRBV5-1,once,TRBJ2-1,CASSLQGSSYNEQFF,TGCGCCAGCAGTTTACAGGGTAGCTCCTACAATGAGCAGTTCTTC
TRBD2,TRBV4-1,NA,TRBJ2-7,CASSWGLAGTISYEQYF,TGCGCCAGCAGCTGGGGACTAGCGGGCACCATCTCCTACGAGCAGTACTTC
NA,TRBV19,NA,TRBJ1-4,CASSIAEKLFF,TGTGCCAGTAGTATAGCTGAGAAACTGTTTTTT
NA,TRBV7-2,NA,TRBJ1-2,CASSFATALGGYTF,TGTGCCAGCAGCTTTGCGACAGCCCTCGGGGGCTACACCTTC
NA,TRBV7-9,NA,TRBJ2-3,CASSSTRPDGYPFFNTQYF,TGTGCCAGCAGCTCCACCCGCCCGGACGGCTATCCCTTTTTTAATACGCAGTATTTT
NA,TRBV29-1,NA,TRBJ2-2,CSAPGHTNTGELFF,TGCAGCGCCCCGGGACACACCAACACCGGGGAGCTGTTTTTT
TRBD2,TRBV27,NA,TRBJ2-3,CASSFKGTSGTDTQYF,TGTGCCAGCAGTTTTAAGGGAACTAGCGGCACAGATACGCAGTATTTT
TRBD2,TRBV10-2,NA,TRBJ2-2,CASSEAWTSGDTGELFF,TGCGCCAGCAGTGAGGCCTGGACTAGCGGTGACACCGGGGAGCTGTTTTTT
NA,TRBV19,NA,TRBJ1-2,CASSITWGAYGYTF,TGTGCCAGTAGTATCACCTGGGGGGCCTATGGCTACACCTTC
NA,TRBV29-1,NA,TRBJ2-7,CSVGIGAYEQYF,TGCAGCGTCGGAATAGGGGCCTACGAGCAGTACTTC
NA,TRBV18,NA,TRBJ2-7,CASSPPVRGRDEQYF,TGTGCCAGCTCACCACCGGTCAGGGGCCGGGACGAGCAGTACTTC
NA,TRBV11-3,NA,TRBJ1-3,CASSHAYRERGNTIYF,TGTGCCAGCAGCCATGCCTACAGGGAGCGAGGAAACACCATATATTTT
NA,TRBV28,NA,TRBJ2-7,CASSTGGGMWYEQYF,TGTGCCAGCAGTACCGGAGGGGGGATGTGGTACGAGCAGTACTTC
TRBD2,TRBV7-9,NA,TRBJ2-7,CASSFGGGPYEQYF,TGTGCCAGCAGCTTCGGGGGGGGCCCCTACGAGCAGTACTTC
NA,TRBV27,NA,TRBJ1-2,CASSYGQGGGYTF,TGTGCCAGCAGTTATGGCCAGGGAGGCGGCTACACCTTC
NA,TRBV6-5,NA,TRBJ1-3,CASSYPEGTLGNTIYF,TGTGCCAGCAGTTACCCGGAAGGGACCCTCGGAAACACCATATATTTT
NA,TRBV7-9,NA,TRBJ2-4,CASSLEEGIQPKNIQYF,TGTGCCAGCAGCTTGGAGGAGGGGATACAACCCAAAAACATTCAGTACTTC
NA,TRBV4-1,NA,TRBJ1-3,CASSQEVSGDRNTIYF,TGCGCCAGCAGCCAAGAGGTGTCAGGGGATCGAAACACCATATATTTT
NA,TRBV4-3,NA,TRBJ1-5,CASSQERALNQPQHF,TGCGCCAGCAGCCAAGAGAGGGCGCTTAATCAGCCCCAGCATTTT
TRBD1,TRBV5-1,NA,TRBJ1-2,CASSLGPADRAGYGYTF,TGCGCCAGCAGCTTGGGTCCTGCAGACAGGGCTGGGTATGGCTACACCTTC
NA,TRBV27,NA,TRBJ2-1,CASSFPGSSQEQFF,TGTGCCAGCAGTTTCCCCGGGTCCTCCCAGGAGCAGTTCTTC